The 30 T cell receptor beta chains below come from one sample, sequenced in a study of cytomegalovirus exposure and HLA in healthy donors. Primers for the PCR totalled 60 Vbeta and 13 Jbeta. Produced via immunoSEQ multiplex PCR; TCRdb's table is partial and in-frame only. The sample carries some 150,000 clones, around 73% recorded once. The sequenced material came from PBMCs. These receptors all stem from a female donor in good health and CMV-seronegative.

This sequence joins TRBV7-2 and TRBJ1-1, with D unresolved. Germline CDR1 and CDR2: SGHTA and FQGNSA. Trimming left V 0 bases short and J 3 bases short, with 11 bases between. The CDR3 is 15 residues long. The CDR3 DNA reads as TGTGCCAGCAGCTTAGCTGACCGACGGGACACTGAAGCTTTCTTT. This encodes CASSLADRRDTEAFF. The entire variable domain, with the rest obtained from reference TRBV7-2 and TRBJ1-1, is as follows: GAGVSQSPSNKVTEKGKDVELRCDPISGHTALYWYRQSLGQGLEFLIYFQGNSAPDKSGLPSDRFSAERTGGSVSTLTIQRTQQEDSAVYLCASSLADRRDTEAFFGQGTRLTVV.

This chain links TRBV5-1 with TRBJ2-5; 7 positions match TRBD2. This CDR3 has 16 amino acids. With V trimmed by 4 bases and J by 3 bases, 12 bases remained unmatched. Germline V gene lookup returns CDR1 SGHRS and CDR2 YFSETQ. The CDR3 sequence is CASSDTAPGGKETQYF. In nucleotides, the CDR3 is TGCGCCAGCAGCGACACAGCCCCGGGGGGAAAAGAGACCCAGTACTTC.

The CDR3 protein is CASSVRLQGLNTEAFF. DNA for the CDR3: TGCGCCAGCAGCGTCCGTTTACAGGGCCTGAACACTGAAGCTTTCTTT. The V call is TRBV5-1, the J call TRBJ1-1; TRBD1 might be the D (6 bases). Germline V gene data show CDR1 as SGHRS and CDR2 as YFSETQ. The CDR3 covers 16 residues. Trimming took off 4 bases at V and 0 bases at J, with 16 bases between the two ends.

The chain recombines TRBV7-3 with TRBJ2-3; no reliable D call. Germline loops: CDR1 SGHTA, CDR2 FQGTGA. V was cut by 5 bases and J by 5 bases, with 8 bases left in between. CDR3 length: 12 amino acids. CDR3 region: CASSRYVDTQYF. The DNA of the CDR3 is TGTGCCAGCAGCCGCTACGTAGATACGCAGTATTTT. Using reference TRBV7-3 and TRBJ2-3 for the parts outside the CDR3, the full variable domain is GAGVSQTPSNKVTEKGKYVELRCDPISGHTALYWYRQSLGQGPEFLIYFQGTGAADDSGLPNDRFFAVRPEGSVSTLKIQRTERGDSAVYLCASSRYVDTQYFGPGTRLTVL.

The chain employs TRBV28 and TRBJ2-1, with TRBD2 matching 8 bases. V lost 3 bases, J lost 7 bases, and 8 bases stayed unmatched. The germline V gene encodes CDR1 MDHEN and CDR2 SYDVKM. CDR3 size: 15 residues. CDR3 in DNA: TGTGCCAGCAGTTTTGGAGCGGGAGTGGGGAATGAGCAGTTCTTC. Translating gives CASSFGAGVGNEQFF. Supplemented by reference TRBV28 and TRBJ2-1, the full variable domain reads DVKVTQSSRYLVKRTGEKVFLECVQDMDHENMFWYRQDPGLGLRLIYFSYDVKMKEKGDIPEGYSVSREKKERFSLILESASTNQTSMYLCASSFGAGVGNEQFFGPGTRLTVL.

The genes are TRBV5-1 and TRBJ1-3; D is unclear. Germline assignment: CDR1 SGHRS and CDR2 YFSETQ. This CDR3 has 14 amino acids. V was clipped by 2 bases and J by 11 bases, with 17 bases between them. Here the CDR3 reads CASSLGRFDASIYF. As DNA, the CDR3 is TGCGCCAGCAGCTTAGGCAGGTTCGATGCTTCCATATATTTT. The entire variable domain, with the rest obtained from reference TRBV5-1 and TRBJ1-3, is as follows: KAGVTQTPRYLIKTRGQQVTLSCSPISGHRSVSWYQQTPGQGLQFLFEYFSETQRNKGNFPGRFSGRQFSNSRSEMNVSTLELGDSALYLCASSLGRFDASIYFGEGSWLTVV.

J is TRBJ2-2 and V is TRBV19; the D gene is possibly TRBD1 (6 bases). The CDR3 extends over 15 amino acids. Trimming stripped 7 bases from V and 7 bases from J, with 19 bases between. CDR1 and CDR2 (germline): LNHDA, SQIVND (reference sequence). CDR3 nucleotide sequence: TGTGCCAGTACCATCCAAGGACAGTACAACGGGGAGCTGTTTTTT. This gives the protein CASTIQGQYNGELFF.

The genes are TRBV19 and TRBJ2-7, with 7 bases that match TRBD2. The ends lost 5 bases at V and 2 bases at J; junction bases unmatched: 9. The CDR3 covers 15 residues. In germline, CDR1 is LNHDA, CDR2 SQIVND (reference sequence). CDR3 loop: CASSFSGGETYEQYF. The CDR3 DNA reads TGTGCCAGTAGTTTCTCGGGAGGAGAAACCTACGAGCAGTACTTC.

This clone was seen only once. The rearrangement uses TRBV4-1 and TRBJ1-6, with 8 nucleotides matching TRBD1. This CDR3 has 15 residues. Per the germline V gene, CDR1 is MGHRA and CDR2 is YSYEKL. V shed 3 bases and J 7 bases; nucleotides not matched to a gene: 5. The CDR3 region has the DNA TGCGCCAGCAGCCACCGACAGGGGAAAAATTCACCCCTCCACTTT. The encoded protein is CASSHRQGKNSPLHF.

The chain joins TRBV5-6 to TRBJ2-5, with D tentatively TRBD2 (6 bases). The germline CDR1 and CDR2 sequences are SGHDT and YYEEEE. The V gene lost 2 bases and the J gene lost 5 bases, with 13 bases spanning the gap. This CDR3 is 14 amino acids long. The CDR3 sequence: CASSFSGTEETQYF. The DNA for the CDR3 is TGTGCCAGCAGCTTTAGCGGAACGGAGGAGACCCAGTACTTC.

The rearrangement uses TRBV18 and TRBJ1-2, with 9 bases matching TRBD1. Germline V lookup: CDR1 KGHSH, CDR2 LQKENI. CDR3 length: 15 amino acids. Losses at the gene ends were 5 bases for V and 1 base for J; bases not matched to a gene: 5. Written as DNA, the CDR3 is TGTGCCAGCTCATCCGGGACAGGGATTAACTATGGCTACACCTTC. Encoded protein: CASSSGTGINYGYTF. The full variable domain, its missing parts supplied by reference TRBV18 and TRBJ1-2, is NAGVMQNPRHLVRRRGQEARLRCSPMKGHSHVYWYRQLPEEGLKFMVYLQKENIIDESGMPKERFSAEFPKEGPSILRIQQVVRGDSAAYFCASSSGTGINYGYTFGSGTRLTVV.

This clone has a single count. The rearrangement uses TRBV5-1 and TRBJ1-1; D might be TRBD1 (5 bases). V was clipped by 0 bases and J by 3 bases, with 24 bases between them. The germline CDR1 and CDR2 sequences are SGHRS and YFSETQ. The CDR3 sequence is 19 residues long. CDR3 nucleotides: TGCGCCAGCAGCTTGGCCGTGGGGCAGGCCAACAGAAGAGACACTGAAGCTTTCTTT. It codes for CASSLAVGQANRRDTEAFF.

This clone was seen a handful of times. J is TRBJ1-2 and V is TRBV5-4, with TRBD1 matching over 8 bases. CDR1 SGHNT and CDR2 YYREEE come from the germline V gene (reference sequence). The trim removed 3 bases at V and 6 bases at J, leaving 10 bases unmatched. The CDR3 runs to 15 residues. The CDR3 coding sequence is TGTGCCAGCAGCTCCCCCCGGACAGGGCCGGATGGCTACACCTTC. Its translation is CASSSPRTGPDGYTF.

In this sample, this clone turned up once. The chain joins TRBV7-3 to TRBJ1-2, with 9 bases that match TRBD1. Germline-derived CDR1 and CDR2 are SGHTA and FQGTGA. V shed 5 bases and J 6 bases; nucleotides not matched to a gene: 7. The CDR3 is 14 residues long. CDR3 sequence (DNA): TGTGCCAGCAGCCTCGGGACAGGGCACGATGGCTACACCTTC. Translated: CASSLGTGHDGYTF.

This chain uses TRBV2 with TRBJ2-3, with TRBD1 matching over 7 bases. Germline V gene sequence: CDR1 SNHLY, CDR2 FYNNEI. CDR3 length: 16 amino acids. J gave up 6 bases and V 5 bases, and 14 bases lay outside the gene matches. The DNA for the CDR3 is TGTGCCAGCAGTCCGCAGGGGGTTCCCGGGATCGATACGCAGTATTTT. Translated, it gives CASSPQGVPGIDTQYF.

The chain couples TRBV28 to TRBJ1-1; D is unresolved. The germline V gene has CDR1 MDHEN and CDR2 SYDVKM. V lost 3 bases and J lost 3, with 17 bases in between. The CDR3 sequence is 16 residues long. CDR3 sequence: CASSFASIQSYTEAFF. CDR3 coding DNA: TGTGCCAGCAGTTTTGCCAGTATACAGTCGTACACTGAAGCTTTCTTT.

CDR3 loop: CASSFILARDTQYF. In DNA, the CDR3 is TGTGCCAGCAGTTTTATTCTAGCAAGGGATACGCAGTATTTT. The chain combines TRBV27 with TRBJ2-3; weak D call: TRBD2 (5 bases). V lost 3 bases to trimming and J lost 6 bases, with 13 bases between them. Germline assignment: CDR1 MNHEY and CDR2 SMNVEV (reference sequence). The CDR3 covers 14 residues.

The chain uses TRBV6-5 and TRBJ2-3, with D possibly TRBD1 on 6 matching bases. The CDR3 totals 13 residues. V gave up 5 bases and J gave up 4 bases, with 10 bases separating them. Germline-derived CDR1 and CDR2 are MNHEY and SVGAGI. The CDR3 region has the DNA TGTGCCAGCAGTGCCGGGACACCAGATACGCAGTATTTT. Translated, it gives CASSAGTPDTQYF.

This chain links TRBV27 with TRBJ2-7, with 9 positions matching TRBD2. There are 14 residues in the CDR3. The junction had 6 bases not matched to a gene; V was cut back by 5 bases and J by 4 bases. CDR1 is MNHEY, CDR2 SMNVEV, per germline (reference sequence). This CDR3 reads CASSAGSGSYEQYF. In DNA form, the CDR3 reads TGTGCCAGCAGTGCGGGTAGCGGGAGTTACGAGCAGTACTTC.

The J gene is TRBJ1-1, the V gene TRBV9; D not certain. Looked up from germline, CDR1 is SGDLS and CDR2 is YYNGEE. The CDR3 covers 15 residues. V was pared by 2 bases and J by 6 bases, with 17 bases between. CDR3 nucleotide sequence: TGTGCCAGCAGCGTCGATCCTCGGGGTAGGGCTGAAGCTTTCTTT. This codes for CASSVDPRGRAEAFF. The whole variable domain, filled in from reference TRBV9 and TRBJ1-1, reads DSGVTQTPKHLITATGQRVTLRCSPRSGDLSVYWYQQSLDQGLQFLIQYYNGEERAKGNILERFSAQQFPDLHSELNLSSLELGDSALYFCASSVDPRGRAEAFFGQGTRLTVV.

This chain joins TRBV13 and TRBJ2-4; the D gene is possibly TRBD1 (5 bases). V shed 6 bases and J shed 5 bases, with 14 bases lying between them. In germline, CDR1 is PRHDT, CDR2 FYEKMQ (reference sequence). The CDR3 loop spans 14 amino acids. In nucleotides, the CDR3 is TGTGCCAGCAGAGCAAGGGGCGGAGAAAACATTCAGTACTTC. It specifies CASRARGGENIQYF.

The J gene is TRBJ2-5, the V gene TRBV7-9; 7 bases agree with TRBD2. Germline V gene lookup returns CDR1 SEHNR and CDR2 FQNEAQ (reference sequence). The CDR3 is 16 residues long. Trimming removed 5 bases from V and 4 bases from J; junction bases left unmatched: 13. The CDR3: CASSDIGLVWGETQYF. DNA of the CDR3: TGTGCCAGCAGCGATATAGGACTAGTCTGGGGAGAGACCCAGTACTTC.

This chain uses TRBV6-5 with TRBJ1-3, with D maybe TRBD1 (5 bases). The CDR3 has 16 residues. V was trimmed by 2 bases and J by 2 bases, leaving 13 bases between them. Per germline, CDR1 MNHEY and CDR2 SVGAGI. CDR3: CASSYLQAGPGNTIYF. Here the CDR3 DNA reads TGTGCCAGCAGTTACCTTCAGGCGGGGCCTGGAAACACCATATATTTT.

The chain recombines TRBV27 with TRBJ2-3; 10 bases line up with TRBD2. CDR1 MNHEY and CDR2 SMNVEV come from the germline V gene (reference sequence). The V segment lost 1 base and the J segment 5 bases; nucleotides outside the gene matches: 6. The CDR3 is made up of 16 amino acids. This CDR3 reads CASSLYLAGVKDTQYF. DNA for the CDR3: TGTGCCAGCAGTTTATATCTAGCGGGAGTGAAAGATACGCAGTATTTT.

This clone has just one count. This chain links TRBV29-1 with TRBJ2-1; a weak D match, TRBD1 (6 bases). V was pared by 4 bases and J by 1 base, with 20 bases between. The length of the CDR3 is 17 residues. Germline values: CDR1 SQVTM, CDR2 ANQGSEA. CDR3 DNA: TGCAGCGTTGGAGGCACAGGGCTCTTTGGATCCTACAATGAGCAGTTCTTC. Protein sequence: CSVGGTGLFGSYNEQFF.

The rearrangement joins TRBV10-1 to TRBJ2-2; 9 nucleotides match TRBD2. CDR3 length: 15 amino acids. V dropped 3 bases and J dropped 5; count of bases not matched to a gene: 4. CDR1 and CDR2 (germline): WNHNN, SYGVQD (reference sequence). The CDR3 bases are TGCGCCAGCAGTGATGGCGGGAGGGGGACCGGGGAGCTGTTTTTT. Its translation is CASSDGGRGTGELFF.

The rearrangement uses TRBV6-1 and TRBJ1-2, with D maybe TRBD1 (6 bases). The ends were cut back, 7 bases at V and 4 bases at J, with 19 bases in the middle. Germline assignment: CDR1 MNHNS and CDR2 SASEGT. The CDR3 sequence is 15 residues long. In DNA form, the CDR3 reads TGTGCCAGCAAGAAGCCGGGACAAGGAGCCTATGGCTACACCTTC. Protein: CASKKPGQGAYGYTF.

J is TRBJ2-2 and V is TRBV30, with 12 bases fitting TRBD2. J gave up 3 bases and V 4 bases, and 12 bases lay outside the gene matches. Germline V gene lookup returns CDR1 GTSNPN and CDR2 SVGIG (reference sequence). The CDR3 has 18 residues. In DNA, the CDR3 is TGTGCCTGGAAACCGGGACTAGCGGGTTATTACGACACCGGGGAGCTGTTTTTT. It is translated as CAWKPGLAGYYDTGELFF.

The gene calls are TRBV28 and TRBJ1-2, with 7 positions matching TRBD1. The CDR3 totals 12 residues. In germline, CDR1 is MDHEN, CDR2 SYDVKM. J gave up 6 bases and V 4 bases, and 2 bases lay outside the gene matches. CDR3 nucleotide sequence: TGTGCCAGCAGTTCGGACAGGAATGGCTACACCTTC. This sequence encodes CASSSDRNGYTF.

This clone was counted a single time. The chain combines TRBV7-3 with TRBJ2-1; 7 positions match TRBD2. V was pared by 5 bases and J by 5 bases, with 9 bases of the junction left unmatched. The CDR3 loop spans 15 amino acids. CDR1 is SGHTA, CDR2 FQGTGA, per germline. The CDR3 loop is CASSPGRVPDNEQFF. In nucleotides, the CDR3 is TGTGCCAGCAGCCCAGGGAGGGTGCCAGACAATGAGCAGTTCTTC.